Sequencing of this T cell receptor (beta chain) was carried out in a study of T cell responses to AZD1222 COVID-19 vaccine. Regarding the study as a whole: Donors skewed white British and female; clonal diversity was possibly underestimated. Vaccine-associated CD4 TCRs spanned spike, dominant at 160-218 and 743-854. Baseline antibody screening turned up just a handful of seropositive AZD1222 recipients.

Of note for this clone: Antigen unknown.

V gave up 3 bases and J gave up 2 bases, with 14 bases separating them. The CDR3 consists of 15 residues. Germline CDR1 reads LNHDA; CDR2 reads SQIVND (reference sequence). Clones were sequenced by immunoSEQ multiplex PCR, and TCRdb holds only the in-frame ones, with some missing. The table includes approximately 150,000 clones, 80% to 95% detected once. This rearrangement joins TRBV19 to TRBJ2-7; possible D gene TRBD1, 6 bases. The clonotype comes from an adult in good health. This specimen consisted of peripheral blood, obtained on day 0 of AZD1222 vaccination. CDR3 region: CASSMGAGDPYEQYF. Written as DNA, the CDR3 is TGTGCCAGTAGTATGGGGGCAGGGGACCCCTACGAGCAGTACTTC.